These 21 T cell receptor beta chains share one sample of origin, sequenced in a study of cytotoxic CD8 clonotypes in ibrutinib-treated CLL. The data were produced by immunoSEQ multiplex PCR, yet TCRdb's version contains in-frame clones alone and is incomplete. The table lists over 140,000 clones, about 84% of them singletons. The specimen comprised PBMCs, sampled after 36 months of ibrutinib treatment. These receptors came from a human donor with chronic lymphocytic leukemia.

The table lists this clone with a count of one. This CDR3 reads CASSLAGRNGEQYF. In DNA form, the CDR3 reads TGTGCCAGCAGCTTGGCAGGTAGGAACGGCGAGCAGTACTTC. This rearrangement joins TRBV5-4 to TRBJ2-7; D gene uncertain. Germline CDR1 SGHNT, CDR2 YYREEE (reference sequence). This CDR3 region has 14 residues. Deletions cut 0 bases from V and 6 bases from J, with 13 bases between.

The chain employs TRBV10-3 and TRBJ2-3; D might be TRBD1 (5 bases). This CDR3 has 14 residues. V lost 7 bases and J lost 4, with 15 bases in between. The germline V gene encodes CDR1 ENHRY and CDR2 SYGVKD. The CDR3 sequence: CAITQGGLSDTQYF. CDR3 DNA: TGTGCCATCACCCAGGGCGGCTTATCAGATACGCAGTATTTT.

V usage is TRBV30 and J usage is TRBJ1-1; 7 nucleotides match TRBD1. Germline V gene lookup returns CDR1 GTSNPN and CDR2 SVGIG (reference sequence). The CDR3 spans 13 residues. Trimming at V came to 1 base and at J to 2 bases, leaving 1 base not matched to a gene. For the CDR3, the DNA is TGTGCCTGGAGTGAGGGGGCAAACACTGAAGCTTTCTTT. This translates into CAWSEGANTEAFF.

V is TRBV6-5 and J is TRBJ1-5; no reliable D call. The CDR3 runs to 14 residues. V lost 7 bases and J lost 5, with 15 bases in between. The germline CDR1 and CDR2 sequences are MNHEY and SVGAGI. The CDR3 bases are TGTGCCAGCAAAAGGACGTTCGGGGATCAGCCCCAGCATTTT. Residues: CASKRTFGDQPQHF.

The V call is TRBV5-1, the J call TRBJ2-3; 9 nucleotides match TRBD2. With V trimmed by 4 bases and J by 5 bases, 8 bases remained unmatched. The CDR3 covers 15 residues. Germline loops: CDR1 SGHRS, CDR2 YFSETQ. This chain's CDR3 is CASSTSGGLGDTQYF. The CDR3 DNA reads TGCGCCAGCAGCACAAGCGGGGGGCTGGGAGATACGCAGTATTTT.

This chain uses TRBV6-7 with TRBJ1-2; D remains unclear. TRBV6-7 is classed as an ORF, of uncertain function. This CDR3 comprises 17 residues. V shed 0 bases and J shed 0 bases, with 14 bases lying between them. The CDR3 DNA reads as TGTGCCAGCAGTTACTCAGAAGCCGGGGAGGCTAACTATGGCTACACCTTC. This encodes CASSYSEAGEANYGYTF.

In nucleotides, the CDR3 is TGTGCCAGCAGCCCGGGGGCCAAGCTGTTTTTT. As protein: CASSPGAKLFF. The V gene is TRBV11-3, the J gene TRBJ2-2; D is perhaps TRBD1 or TRBD2 (6 bases each). The ends were cut back, 5 bases at V and 12 bases at J, with 10 bases in the middle. The germline V gene has CDR1 SGHNT and CDR2 YENEEA. The CDR3 extends over 11 amino acids.

The gene calls are TRBV5-3 and TRBJ2-7; 8 bases fit TRBD1. Being an ORF, TRBV5-3 has a function that is uncertain. The CDR3 is 15 residues long. The V and J ends lost 4 bases and 0 bases, in that order; junction bases with no gene match: 6. The CDR3 sequence: CARSGDRIPSYEQYF. CDR3 DNA: TGTGCCAGAAGCGGGGACAGGATCCCCTCCTACGAGCAGTACTTC.

This clone appeared a few times. Here the CDR3 reads CATNRAAAYEQYF. CDR3 sequence (DNA): TGTGCCACCAACAGGGCGGCCGCCTACGAGCAGTACTTC. The chain has TRBV5-4 and TRBJ2-7; maybe TRBD1 (6 bases). Trimming cost V 9 bases and J 2 bases, with 15 bases left between them. Germline-derived CDR1 and CDR2 are SGHNT and YYREEE (reference sequence). The length of the CDR3 is 13 residues.

This chain links TRBV6-6 with TRBJ2-7, with a weak D call TRBD1 (5 bases). Trimming took off 7 bases at V and 2 bases at J, with 12 bases between the two ends. There are 13 residues in the CDR3. Looked up from germline, CDR1 is MNHNY and CDR2 is SVGAGI (reference sequence). The CDR3 DNA reads as TGTGCCAGCACCCGTAGCAGGGCCTACGAGCAGTACTTC. Residues: CASTRSRAYEQYF.

The V call is TRBV6-5, the J call TRBJ2-2; the match to TRBD2 covers 7 bases. This CDR3 spans 15 amino acids. The V segment lost 8 bases and the J segment 3 bases; nucleotides outside the gene matches: 9. Looked up from germline, CDR1 is MNHEY and CDR2 is SVGAGI. CDR3 amino acids: CASGAGDRDTGELFF. DNA for the CDR3: TGTGCCAGCGGGGCGGGGGACCGAGACACCGGGGAGCTGTTTTTT.

V gene TRBV10-3 combines with J gene TRBJ2-3; 10 bases align to TRBD2. Losses at the gene ends were 0 bases for V and 6 bases for J; bases not matched to a gene: 3. This CDR3 spans 15 amino acids. The V gene's germline CDR1 is ENHRY and CDR2 SYGVKD. CDR3 bases: TGTGCCATCAGTGAGTCGTGGGGACTAGCGGATACGCAGTATTTT. Residues: CAISESWGLADTQYF.

A single count supports this clone. The chain has TRBV13 and TRBJ2-7; a possible D gene is TRBD2 (6 bases). V lost 0 bases, J lost 7 bases, and 10 bases lay in between. Germline-derived CDR1 and CDR2 are PRHDT and FYEKMQ (reference sequence). The CDR3 is 13 residues long. CDR3 amino acids: CASSLGRAGEQYF. In DNA form, the CDR3 reads TGTGCCAGCAGCTTAGGCAGGGCGGGGGAGCAGTACTTC.

The J gene is TRBJ2-3, the V gene TRBV9; D could derive from TRBD1 or TRBD2 (6 bases each). This CDR3 region has 13 residues. Germline CDR1 SGDLS, CDR2 YYNGEE. Trimming removed 0 bases at V and 11 bases at J, with 13 bases between. The CDR3 loop is CASSVELGGRQYF. CDR3 sequence (DNA): TGTGCCAGCAGCGTAGAACTCGGGGGCAGGCAGTATTTT.

The chain recombines TRBV7-8 with TRBJ2-1; D possibly corresponds to TRBD1 (5 bases). Germline assignment: CDR1 SGHVS and CDR2 FQNEAQ. V was cut by 7 bases and J by 1 base, with 17 bases left in between. This CDR3 region has 16 residues. CDR3 residues: CASTKGVRTSYNEQFF. CDR3 in DNA: TGTGCCAGCACCAAAGGGGTCCGAACTTCCTACAATGAGCAGTTCTTC.

This clone was seen a few times. The chain couples TRBV5-6 to TRBJ1-1; D is undetermined. The CDR3 is made up of 15 amino acids. Trimming removed 0 bases at V and 2 bases at J, with 11 bases between. Germline assignment: CDR1 SGHDT and CDR2 YYEEEE. CDR3 sequence reads: CASSLVQLVNTEAFF. The DNA for the CDR3 is TGTGCCAGCAGCTTGGTACAGTTAGTTAACACTGAAGCTTTCTTT.

On this clone: The junction shows a germline mismatch at one end, possibly a read error. V usage is TRBV11-3 and J usage is TRBJ1-2; D uncertain. The CDR3 has 12 amino acids. CDR1 and CDR2 from the germline V gene are SGHNT and YENEEA. The CDR3 DNA reads as TGTGCCAGCAGGAAGAGGGCTGGCAGGCCCTTCTTC. Its translation: CASRKRAGRPFF.

The rearrangement uses TRBV7-3 and TRBJ1-2; D gene unclear. Germline CDR1 is SGHTA and CDR2 is FQGTGA. The CDR3 has 17 amino acids. Trimming removed 7 bases from V and 2 bases from J, with 23 bases in between. CDR3 protein: CASNSSTKADQNYGYTF. CDR3 nucleotides: TGTGCCAGCAACTCATCCACCAAGGCCGACCAGAACTATGGCTACACCTTC. Full variable domain (outside the CDR3, taken from reference TRBV7-3 and TRBJ1-2): GAGVSQTPSNKVTEKGKYVELRCDPISGHTALYWYRQSLGQGPEFLIYFQGTGAADDSGLPNDRFFAVRPEGSVSTLKIQRTERGDSAVYLCASNSSTKADQNYGYTFGSGTRLTVV.

This clone occurred a few times. This sequence joins TRBV5-1 and TRBJ2-1; 9 nucleotides line up with TRBD1. J was trimmed by 7 bases and V by 4 bases; bases with no gene match: 6. Germline CDR1 reads SGHRS; CDR2 reads YFSETQ. This CDR3 contains 14 residues. CDR3 nucleotides: TGCGCCAGCAGCCCGGGACAGGGTTTGAATGAGCAGTTCTTC. Its protein is CASSPGQGLNEQFF.

The chain links TRBV7-6 to TRBJ1-5; no clear D. The CDR3 is 14 residues long. The V end lost 1 base, the J end lost 7 bases, and 11 bases lay between the germline ends. The germline CDR1 and CDR2 sequences are SGHVS and FNYEAQ. The CDR3 loop reads CASSLGLGAQPQHF. The CDR3, as DNA: TGTGCCAGCAGCTTAGGTTTGGGAGCCCAGCCCCAGCATTTT. Full variable domain (remainder filled in from reference TRBV7-6 and TRBJ1-5): GAGVSQSPRYKVTKRGQDVALRCDPISGHVSLYWYRQALGQGPEFLTYFNYEAQQDKSGLPNDRFSAERPEGSISTLTIQRTEQRDSAMYRCASSLGLGAQPQHFGDGTRLSIL.

This chain uses TRBV14 with TRBJ2-2, with TRBD2 identical over 7 bases. This CDR3 comprises 14 residues. V shed 3 bases, J shed 4 bases, and the junction held 2 bases outside the gene matches. The germline V gene encodes CDR1 SGHDN and CDR2 FVKESK. Here the CDR3 DNA reads TGTGCCAGCAGCCAGGCGGGGGTCACCGGGGAGCTGTTTTTT. Amino acids: CASSQAGVTGELFF.